The 18 T cell receptor beta chains reported below all come from one sample, sequenced in a study of TET2 disruption in CD19-targeted CAR T cells. The treatment here: autologous CTL019 cells: CD19 CAR with 4-1BB and CD3 zeta domains. Measured with immunoSEQ multiplex PCR; TCRdb has only the in-frame clones, and not every one. The sample totals under 30,000 clones. These receptors lack a known antigen. Specimen: CD8- CAR+ T cells sorted from cultured blood T cells, collected for CD19 CAR T cell therapy. Specified subset: CD8-negative CAR-positive T cells from the infusion product. These receptors all stem from a man between 65 and 79 years old with chronic lymphocytic leukemia.

With respect to this clone: The read finishes 3 residues shy of the CDR3 end, and the germline J gene is used to complete it. The chain carries TRBV19 and TRBJ2-2; possible D gene TRBD2, 6 bases. The germline gives CDR1 LNHDA, CDR2 SQIVND (reference sequence). CDR3 length: 14 amino acids. CDR3: CASSPRGAREKLFF. Partial CDR3 DNA: TGTGCCAGTAGCCCGCGGGGAGCTCGGGAAAAG.

In regard to this clone: The read ends 3 residues shy of where the CDR3 ends; the end is completed using the germline J gene. This chain links TRBV5-1 with TRBJ2-5; 7 nucleotides agree with TRBD1. Trimming took 3 bases from V and 5 from J; bases not matched to a gene: 4. Germline CDR1 is SGHRS and CDR2 is YFSETQ. The CDR3 is 13 amino acids. CDR3 loop: CASSSGQAETQYF. The CDR3 bases that were read are TGCGCCAGCAGCTCCGGACAGGCGGAGACC.

About this clone: The CDR3 is cut off 3 residues early in the read; its end comes from the germline J gene. This chain uses TRBV7-2 with TRBJ1-2; 9 nucleotides match TRBD1. The germline V gene encodes CDR1 SGHTA and CDR2 FQGNSA. This CDR3 is 14 amino acids long. Trimming took 3 bases from V and 7 from J; bases not matched to a gene: 6. The CDR3 reads CASSLETGGGGYTF. Partial CDR3 DNA: TGTGCCAGCAGCTTGGAGACAGGGGGGGGTGGC.

As concerns this clone: The DNA ends 3 residues before the CDR3 does, and the rest of the CDR3 is filled in from the germline J gene. The chain has TRBV19 and TRBJ1-5, with D perhaps matching TRBD1 (6 bases). The CDR3 length is 15 residues. The V end was cut by 8 bases, the J end by 1 base, with 15 bases between. Germline-derived CDR1 and CDR2 are LNHDA and SQIVND (reference sequence). The part of the CDR3 DNA that was read is TGTGCCAGTCAGGGGAGCCTCACAAGCAATCAGCCC. It yields the protein CASQGSLTSNQP. The whole CDR3 sequence reads CASQGSLTSNQPQHF.

A word on this clone: The read gets to within 3 residues of the CDR3 end, and the germline J gene fills in the rest. The chain combines TRBV5-6 with TRBJ2-4, with TRBD2 as a possible D gene (6 bases). CDR3 length equals 13 residues. Germline V gives CDR1 SGHDT, CDR2 YYEEEE. The CDR3 loop is CASINQPDYGQYF. The sequenced CDR3 bases are TGTGCCAGCATCAACCAACCGGACTATGGT.

The covered CDR3 bases are TGTGCCAGCAGCGGTCCGGGACAGGAGGCAACTGAA. Translation gives CASSGPGQEATE. Given in full, the CDR3 is CASSGPGQEATEAFF. The chain is built from TRBV11-3 and TRBJ1-1, with 8 bases matching TRBD1. The read stops 3 residues short of the end of the CDR3; the missing end is completed from the germline J gene. The V gene's germline CDR1 is SGHNT and CDR2 YENEEA. The CDR3 runs to 15 residues. J lost 5 bases, V lost 5 bases, and 10 bases had no gene match.

Remarks on this clone: The sequenced fragment ends 3 residues before the CDR3 boundary, so the rest is inferred from the germline J gene. The genes are TRBV27 and TRBJ2-1; 10 positions agree with TRBD1. The CDR3 extends over 14 amino acids. From germline, CDR1 is MNHEY and CDR2 SMNVEV (reference sequence). J gave up 9 bases and V 6 bases, and 8 bases lay outside the gene matches. The CDR3 protein is CASRRGTGVFEQFF. Partial CDR3 DNA: TGTGCCAGCAGGCGCGGGACAGGGGTTTTTGAG.

Remarks on this clone: The read halts 3 residues ahead of the CDR3 end, with the missing end drawn from the germline J gene. V is TRBV7-9 and J is TRBJ2-5; no reliable D call. Germline values: CDR1 SEHNR, CDR2 FQNEAQ (reference sequence). There are 13 residues in the CDR3. Trimming pared 1 base from V and 4 bases from J, leaving 7 bases between. CDR3 sequence reads: CASSLGLSETQYF. The sequenced CDR3 bases are TGTGCCAGCAGCTTAGGGCTCTCAGAGACC.

By frequency, this clone registers medium-sized. The read comes to an end 3 residues before the CDR3 does, leaving the germline J gene to fill in the end. The chain links TRBV29-1 to TRBJ1-2, with a possible D match to TRBD1 (6 bases). The V end lost 6 bases, the J end lost 4 bases, and 18 bases lay between the germline ends. CDR3 size: 14 residues. Germline loops: CDR1 SQVTM, CDR2 ANQGSEA. The DNA read from the CDR3 is TGCAGCGTCCAAGACAGGCCAGGATCCTATGGC. It is translated as CSVQDRPGSYG. The entire CDR3 sequence reads CSVQDRPGSYGYTF.

Of note for this clone: The read finishes 3 residues shy of the CDR3 end, and the germline J gene is used to complete it. The chain employs TRBV7-8 and TRBJ1-6; the match to TRBD1 covers 10 bases. The CDR3 sequence is 15 residues long. Germline-derived CDR1 and CDR2 are SGHVS and FQNEAQ. V was clipped by 5 bases and J by 9 bases; unmatched bases: 7. This CDR3 is CASSLRTGGSSPLHF. CDR3 DNA (partial): TGTGCCAGCAGCCTACGGACAGGGGGAAGTTCACCC.

In regard to this clone: The read stops 3 residues short of the end of the CDR3; the missing end is completed from the germline J gene. V gene TRBV7-6 combines with J gene TRBJ2-2; TRBD2 aligns across 10 bases. The CDR3 has 15 amino acids. Trimming took 5 bases from V and 6 from J; bases not matched to a gene: 6. CDR1 is SGHVS, CDR2 FNYEAQ, per germline. The CDR3 here is CASSRLSGGAGELFF. CDR3 DNA (partial): TGTGCCAGCAGCCGTTTAAGCGGGGGGGCCGGGGAG.

The sequenced CDR3 bases are TGTGCCAGCAGCCGCGCGGCGTGGTTCCAAGAGACT. This gives the protein CASSRAAWFQET. The full CDR3 protein is CASSRAAWFQETQYF. The gene calls are TRBV7-8 and TRBJ2-4; D is unresolved. The sequence runs out 3 residues before the end of the CDR3; the remainder is reconstructed from the germline J gene. The germline gives CDR1 SGHVS, CDR2 FQNEAQ. The CDR3 spans 15 residues. Drawing the rest from reference TRBV7-8 and TRBJ2-4, the complete variable domain is GAGVSQSPRYKVAKRGQDVALRCDPISGHVSLFWYQQALGQGPEFLTYFQNEAQLDKSGLPSDRFFAERPEGSVSTLKIQRTQQEDSAVYLCASSRAAWFQETQYFGAGTRLSVL.

With respect to this clone: The read falls 3 residues short of the CDR3 end, and the missing part is taken from the germline J gene. The chain uses TRBV5-5 and TRBJ1-2; 7 bases are shared with TRBD1. Germline V gene sequence: CDR1 SGHKS, CDR2 YYEKEE (reference sequence). The CDR3 spans 15 residues. The part of the CDR3 DNA that was read is TGTGCCAGCAGCTCACAGGGGACTAGCACAGATACC. Encoded protein: CASSSQGTSTDT. The entire CDR3 is CASSSQGTSTDTYTF.

About this clone: Coverage ceases 3 residues before the CDR3 finishes, and the germline J gene fills in the end. The chain uses TRBV2 and TRBJ1-2, with 8 bases that match TRBD1. CDR1 is SNHLY and CDR2 is FYNNEI in the germline V gene. The CDR3 runs to 13 residues. CDR3 residues: CASSGRGPNDYTF. The covered CDR3 bases are TGTGCCAGCAGTGGCAGGGGGCCCAATGAC.

Turning to this clone: The read stops 3 residues short of the end of the CDR3; the missing end is completed from the germline J gene. The V gene is TRBV2, the J gene TRBJ2-5, with 12 bases matching TRBD1. In germline, CDR1 is SNHLY, CDR2 FYNNEI. The V segment lost 6 bases and the J segment 5 bases; nucleotides outside the gene matches: 7. The CDR3 covers 15 residues. CDR3 bases read: TGTGCCAGCAGGGCCGGGACAGGGGGCGTTGAGACC. Translated: CASRAGTGGVET. The CDR3, in full, reads CASRAGTGGVETQYF.

Points on this clone: The sequenced fragment ends 3 residues before the CDR3 boundary, so the rest is inferred from the germline J gene. This same CDR3 is encoded by further DNA sequences in the sample. The chain carries TRBV19 and TRBJ1-2, with 10 positions matching TRBD1. J lost 6 bases, V lost 1 base, and 2 bases had no gene match. The CDR3 length is 14 residues. Looked up from germline, CDR1 is LNHDA and CDR2 is SQIVND (reference sequence). CDR3: CASSIGDRGHGYTF. The DNA read from the CDR3 is TGTGCCAGTAGTATAGGAGACAGGGGGCATGGC. Complete variable domain (other parts from reference TRBV19 and TRBJ1-2): DGGITQSPKYLFRKEGQNVTLSCEQNLNHDAMYWYRQDPGQGLRLIYYSQIVNDFQKGDIAEGYSVSREKKESFPLTVTSAQKNPTAFYLCASSIGDRGHGYTFGSGTRLTVV.

As concerns this clone: The read comes to an end 3 residues before the CDR3 does, leaving the germline J gene to fill in the end. This chain uses TRBV7-8 with TRBJ2-2; 7 bases are shared with TRBD1. There are 16 residues in the CDR3. Germline CDR1 is SGHVS and CDR2 is FQNEAQ. With V trimmed by 5 bases and J by 0 bases, 6 bases remained unmatched. The CDR3 here is CASSPRQGSNTGELFF. The CDR3 bases that were read are TGTGCCAGCAGCCCCCGACAGGGCTCGAACACCGGGGAG.

To note about this clone: The read comes to an end 3 residues before the CDR3 does, leaving the germline J gene to fill in the end. J is TRBJ1-1 and V is TRBV19; D is undetermined. Germline lookup yields CDR1 LNHDA and CDR2 SQIVND (reference sequence). CDR3 size: 13 residues. CDR3: CASSFLFADTAFF. The CDR3 DNA, read in part, is TGTGCCAGTAGTTTTCTTTTCGCAGATACG.